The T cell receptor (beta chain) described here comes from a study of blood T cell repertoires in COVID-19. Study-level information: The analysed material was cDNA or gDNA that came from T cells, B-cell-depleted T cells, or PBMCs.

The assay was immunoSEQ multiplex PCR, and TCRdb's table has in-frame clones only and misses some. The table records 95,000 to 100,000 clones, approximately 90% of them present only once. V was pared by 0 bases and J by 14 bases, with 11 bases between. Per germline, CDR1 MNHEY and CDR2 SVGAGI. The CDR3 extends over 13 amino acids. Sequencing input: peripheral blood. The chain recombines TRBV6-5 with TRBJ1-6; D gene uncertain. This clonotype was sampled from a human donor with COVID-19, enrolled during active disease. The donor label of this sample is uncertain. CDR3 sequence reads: CASSYSAGGTLHF. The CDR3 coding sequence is TGTGCCAGCAGTTACTCAGCCGGCGGAACCCTCCACTTT.